These 5 T cell receptor beta chains were all obtained from the same sample, sequenced in a study of cytomegalovirus exposure and HLA in healthy donors. The PCR used 60 Vbeta and 13 Jbeta primers. Here immunoSEQ multiplex PCR was the method, and the copy in TCRdb shows in-frame clones only, minus some. The profile shows some 210,000 clones, almost 80% of them singletons. Material for sequencing was PBMCs. The receptors originated from a male donor in good health and CMV-seronegative.

The chain couples TRBV6-5 to TRBJ2-7, with TRBD1 matching over 10 bases. The germline CDR1 and CDR2 sequences are MNHEY and SVGAGI. After removal of 4 bases from V and 7 bases from J, the junction contained 10 bases not matched to a gene. There are 15 residues in the CDR3. The CDR3 DNA reads TGTGCCAGCAGTTCCCTGTGGGACAGGGGTGATGAGCAGTACTTC. Protein sequence: CASSSLWDRGDEQYF.

This rearrangement joins TRBV28 to TRBJ2-5; 9 bases agree with TRBD1. With V trimmed by 4 bases and J by 4 bases, 4 bases remained unmatched. The CDR3 has 14 amino acids. Germline values: CDR1 MDHEN, CDR2 SYDVKM. Here the CDR3 DNA reads TGTGCCAGCAGTTCTAGACAGGGGGTAGAGACCCAGTACTTC. It yields the protein CASSSRQGVETQYF.

The DNA of the CDR3 is TGCGCCAGCAGCTTGGAGGGGGCAGGGGGAGGGAACACTGAAGCTTTCTTT. Translating gives CASSLEGAGGGNTEAFF. The J gene is TRBJ1-1, the V gene TRBV5-1; 7 positions agree with TRBD1. Trimming removed 0 bases from V and 1 base from J; junction bases left unmatched: 9. Germline-derived CDR1 and CDR2 are SGHRS and YFSETQ. This CDR3 region has 17 residues.

This chain joins TRBV5-1 and TRBJ2-7; 7 nucleotides line up with TRBD1. CDR1 SGHRS and CDR2 YFSETQ come from the germline V gene. The V and J ends lost 6 bases and 10 bases, in that order; junction bases with no gene match: 10. The CDR3 has 12 residues. The CDR3 region is CASTSDRVNQYF. The DNA of the CDR3 is TGCGCCAGCACCTCTGACAGGGTGAACCAGTACTTC.

The CDR3 region is CASSYAGLSNYGYTF. The CDR3 nucleotides are TGTGCCAGCAGTTACGCGGGACTGTCTAACTATGGCTACACCTTC. The chain links TRBV6-5 to TRBJ1-2; a possible D gene is TRBD1 (5 bases). Germline V CDR1 and CDR2: MNHEY, SVGAGI. The V end lost 2 bases, the J end lost 0 bases, and 10 bases lay between the germline ends. This CDR3 is built from 15 residues.